The 22 T cell receptor beta chains below all came from one sample that was sequenced in a study of blood T cells in healthy people across ages. A sample-barcoded 5' primer and a J-beta primer mix were used in a second PCR of about 7 to 11 cycles. TCRdb re-called the 5' RACE reads through MiXCR, storing one row per CDR3 protein. Of some 700,000 distinct CDR3 sequences listed, around 40% are singletons. The sample was blood. These TCRs come from a woman aged 60 to 75 in good health.

CDR3 DNA: TGTGCCAGCTCACCCGTGGCAGGGGGCAGTGAGCAGTACTTC. Translating gives CASSPVAGGSEQYF. The chain employs TRBV18 and TRBJ2-7, with 8 bases lining up with TRBD1. Germline-derived CDR1 and CDR2 are KGHSH and LQKENI. The V gene end was trimmed by 3 bases and the J gene end by 7 bases; junction bases not matched to a gene: 8. The CDR3 covers 14 residues.

The chain is built from TRBV29-1 and TRBJ2-2; D is unresolved. The CDR3 is 13 amino acids. Trimming removed 4 bases at V and 0 bases at J, with 6 bases between. Germline CDR1 and CDR2: SQVTM and ANQGSEA. CDR3: CSVAGANTGELFF. The DNA of the CDR3 is TGCAGCGTTGCAGGCGCGAACACCGGGGAGCTGTTTTTT.

The J gene is TRBJ2-7, the V gene TRBV5-4, with D possibly matching TRBD1 (5 bases). The CDR3 has 14 amino acids. The V and J ends lost 0 bases and 4 bases respectively, with 11 bases between them. Germline V gene data show CDR1 as SGHNT and CDR2 as YYREEE (reference sequence). The DNA for the CDR3 is TGTGCCAGCAGCTTGGTGGACACTCATTACGAGCAGTACTTC. Its translation is CASSLVDTHYEQYF.

This chain links TRBV5-6 with TRBJ2-5; D is unclear. The CDR3 covers 13 residues. In germline, CDR1 is SGHDT, CDR2 YYEEEE. V lost 0 bases and J lost 3, with 6 bases in between. The CDR3 nucleotides are TGTGCCAGCAGCTTGGAGATCGAAGAGACCCAGTACTTC. As protein: CASSLEIEETQYF.

Details on this clonotype: One junction end disagrees with the germline gene, perhaps due to a read error. The chain is built from TRBV6-5 and TRBJ2-1, with 9 bases lining up with TRBD2. This CDR3 has 16 amino acids. CDR1 is MNHEY, CDR2 SVGAGI, per germline. CDR3 coding DNA: TGTGCCAGCAGTTACTCGACTAGCGGACCGAACAATGGGCAGTTCTTC. Amino acid sequence: CASSYSTSGPNNGQFF.

This clonotype was seen a few times. The chain links TRBV25-1 to TRBJ2-7, with D unresolved. This CDR3 region has 12 residues. CDR1 and CDR2 (germline): MGHDK, SYGVNS. With 5 bases removed from V and 6 bases from J, the gap between germline ends came to 11 bases. CDR3 nucleotide sequence: TGTGCCAGCAGTACTGGCGCTGGCGAGCAGTACTTC. Amino acid sequence: CASSTGAGEQYF.

This clonotype was seen repeatedly, ten times or more. V gene TRBV27 combines with J gene TRBJ1-4, with a possible D match to TRBD1 (5 bases). The CDR3 sequence is 15 residues long. Germline V gene data show CDR1 as MNHEY and CDR2 as SMNVEV (reference sequence). V was clipped by 5 bases and J by 0 bases, with 10 bases between them. The CDR3 is CASSLTGSTNEKLFF. For the CDR3, the DNA is TGTGCCAGCAGTCTTACAGGATCAACTAATGAAAAACTGTTTTTT.

This clonotype was seen only a few times. V gene TRBV11-2 combines with J gene TRBJ2-7; 11 bases fit TRBD2. This CDR3 region has 15 residues. CDR1 and CDR2 from the germline V gene are SGHAT and FQNNGV. V gave up 0 bases and J gave up 4 bases; unmatched junction bases: 2. The CDR3 region is CASSLELAGVYEQYF. The CDR3 nucleotides are TGTGCCAGCAGCTTAGAACTAGCGGGAGTATACGAGCAGTACTTC.

Note on this clonotype: A much larger clone lies a single base off, so this may be a read error. The CDR3 coding sequence is TGTGCCAGCAGCCCGGGCAAGCGGGGTGGAGATACGCAGTATTTT. This encodes CASSPGKRGGDTQYF. The chain recombines TRBV7-2 with TRBJ2-3; 7 nucleotides agree with TRBD2. The CDR3 extends over 15 amino acids. V lost 5 bases to trimming and J lost 5 bases; unmatched junction nucleotides: 10. Germline V gene sequence: CDR1 SGHTA, CDR2 FQGNSA.

Concerning this clonotype: The junction departs from germline at one end; a sequencing error may be responsible. The genes are TRBV3-1 and TRBJ2-1; no firm D call. Germline loops: CDR1 LGHDT, CDR2 YNNKEL (reference sequence). The CDR3 has 13 amino acids. The CDR3 DNA reads as TGTGCCCGCAGTCCCGGTTCCTACAATGAGCAGTTCTTC. Translation gives CARSPGSYNEQFF.

The rearrangement joins TRBV12-3 or TRBV12-4 to TRBJ1-5; D may be TRBD1 (5 bases). Trimming removed 5 bases from V and 0 bases from J, with 11 bases in between. The CDR3 loop spans 15 amino acids. CDR3 residues: CASSLDSYSNQPQHF. As DNA, the CDR3 is TGTGCCAGCAGTCTTGACAGTTATAGCAATCAGCCCCAGCATTTT.

This clonotype was observed a few times. The chain uses TRBV20-1 and TRBJ2-3; D not certain. The V gene lost 6 bases and the J gene lost 2 bases, with 18 bases spanning the gap. This CDR3 is 15 amino acids long. CDR1 and CDR2 (germline): DFQATT, SNEGSKA (reference sequence). The CDR3 here is CSATSPRTDTDTQYF. CDR3 coding DNA: TGCAGTGCAACAAGCCCCCGAACCGACACAGATACGCAGTATTTT.

The chain couples TRBV20-1 to TRBJ2-4, with 11 bases fitting TRBD1. Germline V gene lookup returns CDR1 DFQATT and CDR2 SNEGSKA (reference sequence). CDR3 length equals 14 residues. The ends lost 3 bases at V and 13 bases at J; junction bases unmatched: 11. CDR3 coding DNA: TGCAGTGCTAGCCGGACAGGGGGCTCTCGGGAGCAGTACTTC. Translating it yields CSASRTGGSREQYF.

J is TRBJ2-1 and V is TRBV20-1; the D gene is possibly TRBD2 (7 bases). V was clipped by 3 bases and J by 8 bases, with 11 bases between them. CDR1 is DFQATT and CDR2 is SNEGSKA in the germline V gene (reference sequence). This CDR3 region has 12 residues. The CDR3 reads CSARGGPHEQFF. CDR3 DNA: TGCAGTGCTAGGGGGGGGCCCCATGAGCAGTTCTTC.

This clonotype was seen a handful of times. The gene calls are TRBV5-6 and TRBJ1-5, with TRBD1 matching 8 bases. CDR1 and CDR2 from the germline V gene are SGHDT and YYEEEE. V gave up 3 bases and J gave up 2 bases; unmatched junction bases: 4. The CDR3 totals 15 residues. In nucleotides, the CDR3 is TGTGCCAGCAGCTCCGGGACAGGCCGCAATCAGCCCCAGCATTTT. This gives the protein CASSSGTGRNQPQHF. The complete variable domain, with remaining parts taken from reference TRBV5-6 and TRBJ1-5, reads DAGVTQSPTHLIKTRGQQVTLRCSPKSGHDTVSWYQQALGQGPQFIFQYYEEEERQRGNFPDRFSGHQFPNYSSELNVNALLLGDSALYLCASSSGTGRNQPQHFGDGTRLSIL.

The rearrangement links TRBV28 to TRBJ2-5; D possibly corresponds to TRBD2 (5 bases). There are 13 residues in the CDR3. Trimming took 6 bases from V and 4 from J, leaving 12 bases between them. Germline CDR1 reads MDHEN; CDR2 reads SYDVKM. The CDR3 nucleotides read TGTGCCAGCAGGGGAGACTTTGGAGAGACCCAGTACTTC. Encoded protein: CASRGDFGETQYF.

The chain couples TRBV7-9 to TRBJ2-1; 10 bases agree with TRBD2. CDR3 length: 16 amino acids. Germline CDR1 and CDR2: SEHNR and FQNEAQ (reference sequence). V gave up 0 bases and J gave up 8 bases; unmatched junction bases: 7. CDR3 sequence: CASSLALAGAKDEQFF. The DNA for the CDR3 is TGTGCCAGCAGCTTAGCGCTAGCGGGAGCTAAGGATGAGCAGTTCTTC.

The chain uses TRBV28 and TRBJ2-5; 11 positions match TRBD2. The CDR3 contains 18 residues. Germline CDR1 and CDR2: MDHEN and SYDVKM. V lost 2 bases to trimming and J lost 5 bases; unmatched junction nucleotides: 13. The CDR3 DNA follows: TGTGCCAGCAGTTTACTAGCGGGAGGCCTCTTAGGGGGGGAGACCCAGTACTTC. Its protein is CASSLLAGGLLGGETQYF.

This clonotype was counted ten times or more. This sequence joins TRBV28 and TRBJ2-1; D is unclear. V was cut by 3 bases and J by 6 bases, with 0 bases left in between. The CDR3 is made up of 10 amino acids. Per germline, CDR1 MDHEN and CDR2 SYDVKM. Here the CDR3 DNA reads TGTGCCAGCAGTTTCAATGAGCAGTTCTTC. It is translated as CASSFNEQFF.

This sequence joins TRBV6-5 and TRBJ2-1, with D possibly being TRBD2 (6 bases). CDR3 length: 14 residues. Germline V gene lookup returns CDR1 MNHEY and CDR2 SVGAGI. The V gene lost 2 bases and the J gene lost 13 bases, with 18 bases spanning the gap. CDR3 protein: CASSYGGLGETQFF. The DNA for the CDR3 is TGTGCCAGCAGTTACGGAGGGTTGGGGGAGACCCAGTTCTTC.

The chain has TRBV10-3 and TRBJ2-1; 10 bases match TRBD1. V lost 0 bases and J lost 6; bases outside the gene matches: 2. The CDR3 has 15 residues. CDR1 is ENHRY and CDR2 is SYGVKD in the germline V gene. CDR3 amino acids: CAISESGQGCNEQFF. The CDR3 nucleotides read TGTGCCATCAGTGAGTCGGGACAGGGGTGCAATGAGCAGTTCTTC.

This sequence joins TRBV6-2 or TRBV6-3 and TRBJ2-7, with D tentatively TRBD1 (6 bases). Germline V gene sequence: CDR1 MNHEY, CDR2 SVGEGT. The V end lost 2 bases, the J end lost 9 bases, and 11 bases lay between the germline ends. CDR3 length equals 12 residues. CDR3 bases: TGTGCCAGCAGTTACATACAGGGCTGGCAGTACTTC. This translates into CASSYIQGWQYF.